Listed below are T cell receptor beta chains from one sample, sequenced in a study of T cells after yellow fever vaccination. TCRdb reprocessed the 5' RACE reads via MiXCR and lists one record per CDR3 protein. The sample gives about 170,000 distinct CDR3 sequences, roughly 11% of which show up once; 36% is in the top ten. Sequenced material: CD8+ T cells sorted from PBMCs, taken 15 days after the yellow fever booster vaccination. The receptors derive from a man younger than 35 who received the YFV17D yellow fever vaccine. Both conserved end residues are part of each CDR3. The order of the fields is J gene, D gene, clone size, V gene, CDR3 DNA, CDR3 protein. A D gene is named only where the DNA matches it firmly. Clone size is not always given. Where it is, it says once, few, many or a class for expanded clones.

TRBJ1-5 | TRBD1 | few | TRBV15 | TGTGCCACCAGCCCTAGGAGGGCAGGGGGCCATCAGCCCCAGCATTTT | CATSPRRAGGHQPQHF
TRBJ1-1 | . | few | TRBV7-9 | TGTGCCAGCAGCACAAACAGACAGGTTGAAGCTTTCTTT | CASSTNRQVEAFF
TRBJ1-5 | . | few | TRBV7-9 | TGTGCCAGCAGCGGGACGGGGGGAGGGAATCAGCCCCAGCATTTT | CASSGTGGGNQPQHF
TRBJ2-7 | TRBD1 | few | TRBV12-5 | TGTGCTAGTGGTTTGGCTACAGGGGCCGAGCAGTACTTC | CASGLATGAEQYF
TRBJ1-2 | . | few | TRBV5-1 | TGCGCCAGCAGCTCCTCAGGGGCCGGGGACTATGGCTACACCTTC | CASSSSGAGDYGYTF
TRBJ2-1 | TRBD2 | . | TRBV5-5 | TGTGCCAGCAGCTTAGTAATAGCGGGGGGGCAATTGCAGTTCTTC | CASSLVIAGGQLQFF
TRBJ1-2 | . | many | TRBV3-1 | TGTGCCAGCAGCCCAACCGGCCCGTCGTATGGCTACACCTTC | CASSPTGPSYGYTF
TRBJ1-2 | . | few | TRBV20-1 | TGCAGCGTTAGGGAGGGCTCTTTTAACTATGGCTACACCTTC | CSVREGSFNYGYTF
TRBJ2-1 | . | few | TRBV5-1 | TGCGCCAGCAGCTCGGGCTTGGGGGGTGATGAGCAGTTCTTC | CASSSGLGGDEQFF
TRBJ1-2 | . | few | TRBV5-5 | TGTGCCAGCAGCTTGGCCAGGCTATCTATGGATGGCTACACCTTC | CASSLARLSMDGYTF
TRBJ2-2 | . | . | TRBV4-3 | TGCGCCAGCAGCCAAGGCCCCGGGGGAGGCGGGAACACCGGGGAGCTGTTTTTT | CASSQGPGGGGNTGELFF
TRBJ1-5 | . | . | TRBV6-6 | TGTGCCAGCAGTTACCCGAACGACAGGACCAGCAATCAGCCCCAGCATTTT | CASSYPNDRTSNQPQHF
TRBJ1-3 | . | . | TRBV27 | TGTGCCAGCAGTTCGGTTTCTGGAAACACCATATATTTT | CASSSVSGNTIYF